This T cell receptor (beta chain) was captured in a study of T cells after yellow fever vaccination. Trimming took 6 bases from V and 6 from J, leaving 18 bases between them. The CDR3 has 14 residues. The germline gives CDR1 SGHVS, CDR2 FNYEAQ. As to this clonotype: The antigen is unknown.

TCRdb processed the 5' RACE reads anew with MiXCR; each CDR3 protein has one entry. Of nearly 350,000 distinct CDR3 sequences listed, 8% to 9.5% are singletons. Study-wide results and caveats: Shared CD4/CD8 clonotypes were a small share, likely from convergent recombination.

The J gene is TRBJ2-7, the V gene TRBV7-6; possible D gene TRBD2, 6 bases. This TCR was recovered from a man younger than 35 who received the YFV17D yellow fever vaccine. Sequencing used PBMCs, obtained roughly seven weeks after the first yellow fever vaccination. The CDR3 region has the DNA TGTGCCAGCAGTCGAGGCGGGGCTACGGGCGAGCAGTACTTC. It specifies CASSRGGATGEQYF.